The clone carrying this TCR beta chain was seen many times. The record originates from a study of regulatory T cells in long-lasting Graves disease. Building the TCR beta libraries relied on iRepertoire HTBI primers, and CDR3 regions underwent Arm-PCR. TCRdb redid the calling of the multiplex PCR reads with MiXCR, one entry per CDR3 protein. The sample carries roughly 560,000 distinct CDR3 sequences, more than 10% recorded once. Regarding time point: newly diagnosed GD, antithyroid drugs for less than 3 months. Following extraction of RNA from PBMCs, that RNA was used to make the TCR library. This same sample was also taken into another study, of T cells in Graves' hyperthyroidism and ophthalmopathy. This second report adds: HTBI primers were employed in a first-round RT-PCR of the TCR CDR3.

This clonotype originated in a woman in her 30s with Graves disease. This sample comprised peripheral blood mononuclear cells (PBMCs), obtained at new diagnosis, from a patient treated with antithyroid drugs.

This chain's CDR3 is CASSRGTSGANEQYF. As DNA, the CDR3 is TGTGCCAGCAGTCGCGGGACTAGCGGGGCTAACGAGCAGTACTTC. This rearrangement joins TRBV7-9 to TRBJ2-7; 13 bases line up with TRBD2. The CDR3 has 15 amino acids. The ends lost 6 bases at V and 5 bases at J; junction bases unmatched: 7. The germline CDR1 and CDR2 sequences are SEHNR and FQNEAQ (reference sequence).